The 10 T cell receptor beta chains given below trace back to one sample, sequenced in a study of T-cell memory formation after mild COVID-19. Using its own MiXCR run on the 5' RACE reads, TCRdb lists one record per CDR3 protein. The repertoire holds under 450,000 distinct CDR3 sequences, with 13% to 15% as singletons. Sequencing input: PBMCs or a T cell subset sorted from them (not recorded which). The receptor set was obtained from a young man who had mild COVID-19 (a few samples of this study predate the infection). Cell type and time point are not known.

This clonotype was found a few times. The chain has TRBV7-2 and TRBJ2-3; D is unresolved. Germline V lookup: CDR1 SGHTA, CDR2 FQGNSA. V dropped 0 bases and J dropped 10 bases, with 5 bases sitting between them. CDR3 length: 11 residues. The CDR3 bases are TGTGCCAGCAGCTTAGCCGGTGCGCAGTATTTT. It encodes CASSLAGAQYF.

This chain uses TRBV4-3 with TRBJ2-2; 8 nucleotides agree with TRBD1. V gave up 0 bases and J gave up 4 bases; unmatched junction bases: 10. Germline loops: CDR1 LGHNA, CDR2 YSLEER. The CDR3 consists of 18 residues. CDR3 sequence (DNA): TGCGCCAGCAGCCAAGATTTTCGGACAGGGAGGTCCACCGGGGAGCTGTTTTTT. Translated, it gives CASSQDFRTGRSTGELFF.

The gene calls are TRBV7-3 and TRBJ1-2; D uncertain. Germline V gene sequence: CDR1 SGHTA, CDR2 FQGTGA. The germline V and J ends were trimmed by 5 bases and 0 bases, with 13 bases remaining between them. The CDR3 is 15 residues long. This CDR3 is CASSPSLEANYGYTF. The CDR3 DNA is TGTGCCAGCAGCCCCTCCTTGGAGGCTAACTATGGCTACACCTTC.

This clonotype was recorded at least ten times. The genes are TRBV2 and TRBJ2-3, with a tentative D call TRBD2 (5 bases). Per the germline V gene, CDR1 is SNHLY and CDR2 is FYNNEI. Between the trimmed V and J ends, which lost 8 bases and 2 bases, there was a span of 14 bases. The CDR3 is made up of 14 amino acids. The CDR3: CASQSSGITDTQYF. The CDR3 coding sequence is TGTGCCAGCCAAAGTTCGGGGATCACAGATACGCAGTATTTT.

The V gene is TRBV7-2, the J gene TRBJ1-5, with 7 bases lining up with TRBD1. The V gene's germline CDR1 is SGHTA and CDR2 FQGNSA. V shed 3 bases and J 5 bases; nucleotides not matched to a gene: 7. The CDR3 covers 15 residues. DNA for the CDR3: TGTGCCAGCAGCTTCGGTAACAGGGGAGATCAGCCCCAGCATTTT. Translation: CASSFGNRGDQPQHF.

This clonotype has at least ten counts. The chain carries TRBV11-2 and TRBJ2-1, with D possibly matching TRBD2 (7 bases). This CDR3 region has 15 residues. The germline gives CDR1 SGHAT, CDR2 FQNNGV. V shed 2 bases and J shed 2 bases, with 10 bases lying between them. The CDR3 here is CASSLWGGPYNEQFF. In DNA, the CDR3 is TGTGCCAGCAGCTTATGGGGGGGGCCCTACAATGAGCAGTTCTTC.

The chain uses TRBV2 and TRBJ2-2, with 8 positions matching TRBD1. In germline, CDR1 is SNHLY, CDR2 FYNNEI. J was trimmed by 8 bases and V by 7 bases; bases with no gene match: 9. The CDR3 contains 14 residues. The CDR3 region has the DNA TGTGCCAGCAAGGGGGACAGGACATTTGGGGAGCTGTTTTTT. Encoded protein: CASKGDRTFGELFF.

V usage is TRBV12-3 or TRBV12-4 and J usage is TRBJ2-1; possible D gene TRBD1, 6 bases. The length of the CDR3 is 18 residues. V was clipped by 6 bases and J by 0 bases, with 21 bases between them. The CDR3 here is CASSTGTKVMSSYNEQFF. The CDR3 bases are TGTGCCAGCAGCACCGGGACAAAGGTGATGAGCTCCTACAATGAGCAGTTCTTC.

This clonotype occurred many times. This chain uses TRBV9 with TRBJ2-1, with 7 bases matching TRBD1. V lost 1 base and J lost 8; bases outside the gene matches: 6. The V gene's germline CDR1 is SGDLS and CDR2 YYNGEE. The CDR3 sequence is 14 residues long. CDR3 in DNA: TGTGCCAGCAGCGTAAGACCGGGACAGTATGAGCAGTTCTTC. The encoded protein is CASSVRPGQYEQFF.

J is TRBJ1-2 and V is TRBV5-1; D gene unclear. This CDR3 comprises 13 residues. Germline V lookup: CDR1 SGHRS, CDR2 YFSETQ. The V and J ends lost 2 bases and 10 bases respectively, with 15 bases between them. Here the CDR3 DNA reads TGCGCCAGCAGCTTAGCAGGCCAACCCCCCTACACCTTC. This gives the protein CASSLAGQPPYTF.